The clone carrying this T cell receptor beta chain has a handful of counts. Its specificity is unknown. This entry is derived from a study of T cell repertoires in cytomegalovirus infection. Study-wide findings and caveats: Cumulative frequency of public TCR beta families picked out carriers of CMV plus the relevant HLA. The response measured ex vivo was dominated by TCR beta clonotypes (HLA-C-restricted and CMV-specific).

In TCRdb, the reads were re-called with MiXCR into one record per CDR3 protein. The sample consists of around 450,000 distinct CDR3 sequences, approximately 32% of them appearing once. The germline gives CDR1 SEHNR, CDR2 FQNEAQ (reference sequence). The CDR3 consists of 13 residues. V was pared by 5 bases and J by 5 bases, with 12 bases between. The V call is TRBV7-9, the J call TRBJ1-2, with D possibly matching TRBD1 (6 bases). The TCR was taken from a human donor in good health (CMV status not recorded). Some clones in this sample may be carry-over from other donors' samples. The sequenced sample was PBMCs. The CDR3 here is CASSTADRYGYTF. CDR3 in DNA: TGTGCCAGCAGCACCGCGGACAGATATGGCTACACCTTC.